The 27 T cell receptor beta chains given below trace back to one sample, sequenced in a study of T cell responses to AZD1222 COVID-19 vaccine. Assay: immunoSEQ multiplex PCR; the TCRdb copy retains only in-frame clones and omits some. The table has some 160,000 clones, more than 90% seen once. Sequences were derived from peripheral blood, sampled on day 0 of AZD1222 vaccination. The origin of the receptors is an adult in good health.

V and J are TRBV12-3 or TRBV12-4 and TRBJ2-2; no firm D call. V gave up 4 bases and J gave up 4 bases, with 1 base separating them. CDR3 length: 11 residues. CDR3 nucleotides: TGTGCCAGCAGTTCCACCGGGGAGCTGTTTTTT. This codes for CASSSTGELFF.

The V and J genes are TRBV19 and TRBJ2-1; 15 bases agree with TRBD2. Per germline, CDR1 LNHDA and CDR2 SQIVND (reference sequence). After removal of 7 bases from V and 0 bases from J, the junction contained 4 bases not matched to a gene. The CDR3 totals 17 residues. CDR3 region: CASIRTSGGGSYNEQFF. CDR3 nucleotides: TGTGCCAGTATCAGGACTAGCGGGGGGGGCTCCTACAATGAGCAGTTCTTC.

The chain has TRBV12-5 and TRBJ1-3; D is possibly TRBD1 (6 bases). This CDR3 comprises 16 residues. Trimming shortened V by 2 bases and J by 4 bases, and 15 bases separated the two germline ends. Germline CDR1 is LGHNT and CDR2 is FRNRAP. The CDR3: CASGLNGGREGNTIYF. The DNA for the CDR3 is TGTGCTAGTGGTTTGAACGGGGGCAGGGAAGGAAACACCATATATTTT.

CDR3 nucleotide sequence: TGCGCCAGCAGCATCAGGGTCGCTAACTATGGCTACACCTTC. Protein product: CASSIRVANYGYTF. This sequence joins TRBV4-3 and TRBJ1-2; a possible D gene is TRBD1 (5 bases). The CDR3 is made up of 14 amino acids. Trimming took off 5 bases at V and 0 bases at J, with 10 bases between the two ends. Germline CDR1 and CDR2: LGHNA and YSLEER.

The chain recombines TRBV11-2 with TRBJ2-1, with D perhaps TRBD2 (6 bases). The germline CDR1 and CDR2 sequences are SGHAT and FQNNGV. CDR3 size: 13 residues. Trimming shortened V by 3 bases and J by 3 bases, and 6 bases separated the two germline ends. CDR3 nucleotide sequence: TGTGCCAGCAGCTTTAGCGGCTACAATGAGCAGTTCTTC. Amino acid sequence: CASSFSGYNEQFF.

The V and J genes are TRBV18 and TRBJ1-5; 11 positions agree with TRBD1. The CDR3 length is 16 residues. V trimming: 6 bases; J trimming: 7 bases; junction bases outside the gene matches: 11. Germline V gene data show CDR1 as KGHSH and CDR2 as LQKENI. CDR3 bases: TGTGCCAGCTCCCTAGCAGGGACAGGGGGTGGACAGCCCCAGCATTTT. It specifies CASSLAGTGGGQPQHF.

V is TRBV6-5 and J is TRBJ1-2; no clear D gene. Germline CDR1 is MNHEY and CDR2 is SVGAGI. The V gene lost 2 bases and the J gene lost 9 bases, with 13 bases spanning the gap. The CDR3 sequence is 13 residues long. For the CDR3, the DNA is TGTGCCAGCAGTTACGACACTGCCTCGAGCTACACCTTC. Protein: CASSYDTASSYTF.

The V and J genes are TRBV28 and TRBJ2-6; no firm D call. CDR3 length: 14 residues. CDR1 and CDR2 from the germline V gene are MDHEN and SYDVKM. The V end was cut by 8 bases, the J end by 1 base, with 9 bases between. This CDR3 reads CASGLLSGANVLTF. The DNA of the CDR3 is TGTGCCAGCGGGCTATTATCTGGGGCCAACGTCCTGACTTTC.

This clone was observed once. The chain combines TRBV7-6 with TRBJ2-7; D might be TRBD2 (5 bases). Trimming cost V 5 bases and J 7 bases, with 18 bases left between them. This CDR3 has 14 amino acids. CDR1 SGHVS and CDR2 FNYEAQ come from the germline V gene. The CDR3: CASSPDFYSGEQYF. The CDR3 bases are TGTGCCAGCAGCCCGGACTTTTACTCGGGGGAGCAGTACTTC.

The V and J genes are TRBV7-9 and TRBJ2-7; D is tentatively TRBD1 or TRBD2 (5 bases each). Trimming removed 0 bases at V and 4 bases at J, with 10 bases between. CDR1 and CDR2 (germline): SEHNR, FQNEAQ (reference sequence). This CDR3 has 14 amino acids. The CDR3 DNA is TGTGCCAGCAGCTTAGCCGGGACCGGATACGAGCAGTACTTC. This sequence encodes CASSLAGTGYEQYF. The whole variable domain, remainder taken from reference TRBV7-9 and TRBJ2-7, is DTGVSQNPRHKITKRGQNVTFRCDPISEHNRLYWYRQTLGQGPEFLTYFQNEAQLEKSRLLSDRFSAERPKGSFSTLEIQRTEQGDSAMYLCASSLAGTGYEQYFGPGTRLTVT.

The genes are TRBV27 and TRBJ2-1; D possibly corresponds to TRBD2 (6 bases). Germline V gene lookup returns CDR1 MNHEY and CDR2 SMNVEV (reference sequence). V was pared by 4 bases and J by 0 bases, with 10 bases between. This CDR3 region has 15 residues. The CDR3 reads CASSSMTSSYNEQFF. CDR3 DNA: TGTGCCAGCAGTTCCATGACTAGCTCCTACAATGAGCAGTTCTTC.

For this clone: This sample also contains other DNA sequences that code for the same CDR3. The rearrangement joins TRBV12-3 or TRBV12-4 to TRBJ2-5; D may be TRBD1 (6 bases). V dropped 2 bases and J dropped 5 bases, with 6 bases sitting between them. CDR3 length equals 12 residues. CDR3 DNA: TGTGCCAGCAGTTTAAGGGGGGAGACCCAGTACTTC. Protein: CASSLRGETQYF.

The DNA of the CDR3 is TGTGCCAGTAGTATAGACAGCTCTGGGGCCAACGTCCTGACTTTC. Its translation is CASSIDSSGANVLTF. The chain carries TRBV19 and TRBJ2-6; D call uncertain. V shed 0 bases and J shed 0 bases, with 3 bases lying between them. Germline loops: CDR1 LNHDA, CDR2 SQIVND (reference sequence). This CDR3 comprises 15 residues.

The V gene is TRBV7-9, the J gene TRBJ2-5; 10 bases map to TRBD2. The CDR3 spans 23 residues. The germline V gene has CDR1 SEHNR and CDR2 FQNEAQ (reference sequence). J was trimmed by 5 bases and V by 7 bases; bases with no gene match: 34. This CDR3 reads CASTGLGLDGLAEPGRDGETQYF. The CDR3 DNA follows: TGTGCCAGCACGGGACTGGGCCTTGATGGACTAGCGGAACCAGGGAGAGACGGGGAGACCCAGTACTTC.

V and J are TRBV21-1 and TRBJ2-1; the table's D call, TRBD2, was not checked against the DNA. TRBV21-1 corresponds to a pseudogene. This CDR3 region has 16 residues. The DNA for the CDR3 is TGTGCCAGCAGCAAACGTCCGGGGGGGTCCTACAATGAGCAGTTCTTC. It translates to CASSKRPGGSYNEQFF.

CDR3 coding DNA: TGCGCCAGCAGCTTGGGACAGTCAGTAACTGAAGCTTTCTTT. Translation gives CASSLGQSVTEAFF. V is TRBV5-1 and J is TRBJ1-1; TRBD1 is a possible D gene (5 bases). Germline V gene data show CDR1 as SGHRS and CDR2 as YFSETQ. V was shortened by 0 bases and J by 5 bases, with 11 bases between the two germline ends. This CDR3 comprises 14 residues.

Worth noting for this clone: Germline is not matched at one junction end, which may reflect a read error. The chain couples TRBV6-1 to TRBJ2-1; the D gene is possibly TRBD2 (5 bases). The length of the CDR3 is 13 residues. The germline V gene encodes CDR1 MNHNS and CDR2 SASEGT. The CDR3 DNA reads TGTGCCAGCACTGAAACTAGAACCGATGAGCAGTTCTTC. Amino acids: CASTETRTDEQFF.

This clone has a single count. The chain uses TRBV7-3 and TRBJ2-3, with 13 bases that match TRBD2. V gave up 5 bases and J gave up 1 base; unmatched junction bases: 9. CDR3 length: 18 amino acids. In germline, CDR1 is SGHTA, CDR2 FQGTGA. Here the CDR3 reads CASSQGQLAGGGTDTQYF. The DNA of the CDR3 is TGTGCCAGCAGCCAGGGCCAACTAGCGGGAGGGGGCACAGATACGCAGTATTTT. The entire variable domain, with the rest obtained from reference TRBV7-3 and TRBJ2-3, is as follows: GAGVSQTPSNKVTEKGKYVELRCDPISGHTALYWYRQSLGQGPEFLIYFQGTGAADDSGLPNDRFFAVRPEGSVSTLKIQRTERGDSAVYLCASSQGQLAGGGTDTQYFGPGTRLTVL.

The gene calls are TRBV6-1 and TRBJ1-6; D is possibly TRBD1 (5 bases). Germline V gene data show CDR1 as MNHNS and CDR2 as SASEGT. The CDR3 runs to 15 residues. Between the trimmed V and J ends, which lost 0 bases and 9 bases, there was a span of 12 bases. CDR3 in DNA: TGTGCCAGCAGTGAAGCTTCAGGGAGACTTTCACCCCTCCACTTT. It codes for CASSEASGRLSPLHF.

This clone was seen a single time. The V gene is TRBV4-1, the J gene TRBJ1-5; D perhaps matches TRBD1 (6 bases). This CDR3 has 15 amino acids. Trimming took off 5 bases at V and 0 bases at J, with 11 bases between the two ends. Per germline, CDR1 MGHRA and CDR2 YSYEKL. The CDR3, as DNA: TGCGCCAGCAGCATCTACAGGGATAGCAATCAGCCCCAGCATTTT. Its protein is CASSIYRDSNQPQHF.

This sequence joins TRBV7-2 and TRBJ1-1, with D unclear. This CDR3 comprises 14 residues. The V and J ends lost 6 bases and 1 base respectively, with 12 bases between them. Germline V gene sequence: CDR1 SGHTA, CDR2 FQGNSA. The CDR3 nucleotides read TGTGCCAGCAGGCCCTTCCTGAGGAACACTGAAGCTTTCTTT. Residues: CASRPFLRNTEAFF.

The chain carries TRBV5-4 and TRBJ2-5; 10 bases agree with TRBD2. The V gene's germline CDR1 is SGHNT and CDR2 YYREEE (reference sequence). CDR3 size: 15 residues. V gave up 4 bases and J gave up 1 base; unmatched junction bases: 4. CDR3 in amino acids: CASSLRLAGQETQYF. The CDR3 DNA reads as TGTGCCAGCAGCCTTAGACTAGCGGGCCAAGAGACCCAGTACTTC.

V is TRBV19 and J is TRBJ2-3; the D gene is possibly TRBD1 (5 bases). The ends were cut back, 1 base at V and 6 bases at J, with 8 bases in the middle. Germline lookup yields CDR1 LNHDA and CDR2 SQIVND (reference sequence). CDR3 length equals 13 residues. CDR3 bases: TGTGCCAGTAGTATAGGGGGCAGGGATACGCAGTATTTT. As protein: CASSIGGRDTQYF.

The rearrangement joins TRBV11-2 to TRBJ1-2; 7 bases are shared with TRBD1. V shed 2 bases and J 6 bases; nucleotides not matched to a gene: 6. From germline, CDR1 is SGHAT and CDR2 FQNNGV. The CDR3 is made up of 14 amino acids. The CDR3 coding sequence is TGTGCCAGCAGCTTATCGACAGGGTTAAATGGCTACACCTTC. Its protein product is CASSLSTGLNGYTF. The variable domain in full, completed from reference TRBV11-2 and TRBJ1-2, reads EAGVAQSPRYKIIEKRQSVAFWCNPISGHATLYWYQQILGQGPKLLIQFQNNGVVDDSQLPKDRFSAERLKGVDSTLKIQPAKLEDSAVYLCASSLSTGLNGYTFGSGTRLTVV.

The chain is built from TRBV10-1 and TRBJ2-1, with D possibly matching TRBD2 (5 bases). With 0 bases removed from V and 4 bases from J, the gap between germline ends came to 13 bases. The length of the CDR3 is 16 residues. From germline, CDR1 is WNHNN and CDR2 SYGVQD (reference sequence). The CDR3 protein is CASSESLAVGYNEQFF. CDR3 sequence (DNA): TGCGCCAGCAGTGAGTCTCTAGCCGTCGGGTACAATGAGCAGTTCTTC.

The J gene is TRBJ1-2, the V gene TRBV7-8; weak D call: TRBD1 (6 bases). Trimming stripped 4 bases from V and 8 bases from J, with 11 bases between. CDR1 is SGHVS, CDR2 FQNEAQ, per germline. The CDR3 is made up of 12 amino acids. The CDR3 is CASSSYRDGYTF. DNA for the CDR3: TGTGCCAGCAGCTCTTACAGGGACGGCTACACCTTC. Full variable domain (outside the CDR3, taken from reference TRBV7-8 and TRBJ1-2): GAGVSQSPRYKVAKRGQDVALRCDPISGHVSLFWYQQALGQGPEFLTYFQNEAQLDKSGLPSDRFFAERPEGSVSTLKIQRTQQEDSAVYLCASSSYRDGYTFGSGTRLTVV.

The chain is built from TRBV15 and TRBJ1-3; D is unclear. The germline V and J ends were trimmed by 0 bases and 2 bases, with 11 bases remaining between them. The germline CDR1 and CDR2 sequences are LNHNV and YYDKDF (reference sequence). The CDR3 length is 16 residues. The CDR3 nucleotides are TGTGCCACCAGCAGAGAGTTGGCAATTACTGGAAACACCATATATTTT. It translates to CATSRELAITGNTIYF. Using reference TRBV15 and TRBJ1-3 for the parts outside the CDR3, the full variable domain is DAMVIQNPRYQVTQFGKPVTLSCSQTLNHNVMYWYQQKSSQAPKLLFHYYDKDFNNEADTPDNFQSRRPNTSFCFLDIRSPGLGDTAMYLCATSRELAITGNTIYFGEGSWLTVV.